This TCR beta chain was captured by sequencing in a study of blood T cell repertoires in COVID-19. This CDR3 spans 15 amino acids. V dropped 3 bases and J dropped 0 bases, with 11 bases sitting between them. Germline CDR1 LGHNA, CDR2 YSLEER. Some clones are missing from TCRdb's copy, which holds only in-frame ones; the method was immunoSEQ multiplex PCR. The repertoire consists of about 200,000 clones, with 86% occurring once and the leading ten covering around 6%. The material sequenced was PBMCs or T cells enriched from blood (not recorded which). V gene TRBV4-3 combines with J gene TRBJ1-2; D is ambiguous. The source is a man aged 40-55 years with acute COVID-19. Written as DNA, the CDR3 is TGCGCCAGCAGCCAGAGAGTCGGAGCTAACTATGGCTACACCTTC. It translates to CASSQRVGANYGYTF.